Listed below are T cell receptor beta chains from one sample, sequenced in a study of identical twins. Using its own MiXCR run on the 5' RACE reads, TCRdb lists one record per CDR3 protein. The sample consists of about 500,000 distinct CDR3 sequences, roughly an eighth of them appearing once. The sample was also linked to a second study, of yellow fever vaccine responses in identical twins.

The sample was CD4+ T cells sorted from blood. The receptors shown here come from a woman aged 18-29 years in good health. Both conserved end residues are part of each CDR3. A D gene is named only where the DNA matches it firmly. Where a row states a size, it is once, few, many or the class of an expanded clone; other rows omit it.

D gene	V gene	J gene	clone size	CDR3 DNA	CDR3 protein
.	TRBV28	TRBJ2-3	.	TGTGCCAGCAGTTTACCCCTCGGGGGCGGGAGTATGTCAGATACGCAGTATTTT	CASSLPLGGGSMSDTQYF
.	TRBV14	TRBJ2-7	many	TGTGCCAGCAGCCAAGATGGTTTCACCTACGAGCAGTACTTC	CASSQDGFTYEQYF
.	TRBV28	TRBJ2-2	few	TGTGCCAGCAGTTTCGGGCCCGGGACCGGGGAGCTGTTTTTT	CASSFGPGTGELFF
TRBD1	TRBV6-1	TRBJ2-7	few	TGTGCCAGCAGTGGACTGGGACAGGGGACCTACGAGCAGTACTTC	CASSGLGQGTYEQYF
TRBD2	TRBV14	TRBJ2-1	.	TGTGCCAGCAGCCAAGATGAAGTCGGGGGGGCCGGCTACAATGAGCAGTTCTTC	CASSQDEVGGAGYNEQFF
.	TRBV5-1	TRBJ2-7	few	TGCGCCAGCCGCCGGGTACAGGGCAGCTACGAGCAGTACTTC	CASRRVQGSYEQYF
.	TRBV29-1	TRBJ2-5	few	TGCAGCGTTGGACAGGGAGGAGGGGAGACCCAGTACTTC	CSVGQGGGETQYF
.	TRBV12-3/TRBV12-4	TRBJ1-1	few	TGTGCCAGCAGTTTATCCCTGGGCGGGGGGAGGAATACTGAAGCTTTCTTT	CASSLSLGGGRNTEAFF
TRBD2	TRBV20-1	TRBJ2-1	few	TGCAGTGCTAGAGCACCCGGCGGGAGCGATCTCTCCTACAATGAGCAGTTCTTC	CSARAPGGSDLSYNEQFF
.	TRBV5-1	TRBJ2-7	once	TGCGCCAGCAGCTTGACGGCAGGCCCCACCTACGAGCAGTACTTC	CASSLTAGPTYEQYF
.	TRBV20-1	TRBJ2-7	.	TGCAGTGCTAGAGAATGGACGGACTCGCAGTACTTC	CSAREWTDSQYF
.	TRBV7-2	TRBJ2-1	many	TGTGCCAGCAGCTTGCGAGCGGCGAATGAGCAGTTCTTC	CASSLRAANEQFF
TRBD2	TRBV11-2	TRBJ2-1	few	TGTGCCAGCAACACCTGGGACTCGCGCGGGGGGGAGCAGTTCTTC	CASNTWDSRGGEQFF
.	TRBV12-3/TRBV12-4	TRBJ1-6	few	TGTGCCGGCGGGTTGGGGCAAAGCTATAATTCACCCCTCCACTTT	CAGGLGQSYNSPLHF
.	TRBV5-5	TRBJ2-7	.	TGTGCCAGCAGCGGGGGTGTGGCCCGACTCTACGAGCAGTACTTC	CASSGGVARLYEQYF